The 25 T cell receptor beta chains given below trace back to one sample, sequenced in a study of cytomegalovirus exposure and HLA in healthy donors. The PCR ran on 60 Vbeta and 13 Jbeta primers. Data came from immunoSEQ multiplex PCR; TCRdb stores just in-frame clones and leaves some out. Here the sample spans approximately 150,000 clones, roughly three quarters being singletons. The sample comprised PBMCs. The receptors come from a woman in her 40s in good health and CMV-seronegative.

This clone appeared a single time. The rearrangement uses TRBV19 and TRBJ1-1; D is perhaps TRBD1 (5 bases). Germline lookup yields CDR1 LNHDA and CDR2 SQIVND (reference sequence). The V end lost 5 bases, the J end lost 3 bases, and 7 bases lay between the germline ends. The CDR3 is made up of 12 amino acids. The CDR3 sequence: CASSSRDTEAFF. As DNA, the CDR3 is TGTGCCAGTAGTTCCAGGGACACTGAAGCTTTCTTT.

The CDR3 reads CASSKTGPGYEQYF. CDR3 sequence (DNA): TGCGCCAGCAGTAAGACAGGGCCGGGCTATGAGCAGTACTTC. The chain has TRBV10-1 and TRBJ2-7; TRBD1 agrees at 7 bases. CDR1 WNHNN and CDR2 SYGVQD come from the germline V gene (reference sequence). The CDR3 is 14 residues long. Germline trimming cut 5 bases from V and 7 bases from J; bases unmatched to any gene: 11.

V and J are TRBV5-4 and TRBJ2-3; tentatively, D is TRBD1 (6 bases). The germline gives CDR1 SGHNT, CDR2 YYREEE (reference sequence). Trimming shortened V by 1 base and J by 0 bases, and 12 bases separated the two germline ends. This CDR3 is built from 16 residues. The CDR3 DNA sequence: TGTGCCAGCAGCTTGAAGGTGGGGGCGAGCACAGATACGCAGTATTTT. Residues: CASSLKVGASTDTQYF. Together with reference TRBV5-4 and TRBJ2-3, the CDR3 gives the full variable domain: ETGVTQSPTHLIKTRGQQVTLRCSSQSGHNTVSWYQQALGQGPQFIFQYYREEENGRGNFPPRFSGLQFPNYSSELNVNALELDDSALYLCASSLKVGASTDTQYFGPGTRLTVL.

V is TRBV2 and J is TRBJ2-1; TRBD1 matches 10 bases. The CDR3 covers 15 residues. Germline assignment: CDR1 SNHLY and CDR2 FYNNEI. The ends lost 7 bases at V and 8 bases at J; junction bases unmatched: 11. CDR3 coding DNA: TGTGCCAGCAATCTCGACAGGGGGCATTTGGATGAGCAGTTCTTC. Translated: CASNLDRGHLDEQFF.

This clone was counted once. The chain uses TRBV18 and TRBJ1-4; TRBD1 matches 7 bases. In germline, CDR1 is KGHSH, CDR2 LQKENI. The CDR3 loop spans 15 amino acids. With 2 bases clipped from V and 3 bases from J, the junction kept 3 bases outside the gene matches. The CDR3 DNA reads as TGTGCCAGCTCACCAGCCAGGGGGTCTAATGAAAAACTGTTTTTT. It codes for CASSPARGSNEKLFF.

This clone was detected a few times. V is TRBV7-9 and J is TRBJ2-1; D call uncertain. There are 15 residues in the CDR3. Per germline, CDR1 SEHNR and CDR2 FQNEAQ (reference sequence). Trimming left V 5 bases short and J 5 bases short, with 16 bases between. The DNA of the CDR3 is TGTGCCAGCAGCCCTGGATCTGGGCACGACAATGAGCAGTTCTTC. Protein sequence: CASSPGSGHDNEQFF. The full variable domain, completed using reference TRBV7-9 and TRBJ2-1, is DTGVSQNPRHKITKRGQNVTFRCDPISEHNRLYWYRQTLGQGPEFLTYFQNEAQLEKSRLLSDRFSAERPKGSFSTLEIQRTEQGDSAMYLCASSPGSGHDNEQFFGPGTRLTVL.

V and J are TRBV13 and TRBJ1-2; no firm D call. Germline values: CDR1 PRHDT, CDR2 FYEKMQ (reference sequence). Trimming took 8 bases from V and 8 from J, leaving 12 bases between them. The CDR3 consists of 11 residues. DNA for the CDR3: TGTGCCAGCTACCGGGCGGGGGGCTACACCTTC. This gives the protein CASYRAGGYTF.

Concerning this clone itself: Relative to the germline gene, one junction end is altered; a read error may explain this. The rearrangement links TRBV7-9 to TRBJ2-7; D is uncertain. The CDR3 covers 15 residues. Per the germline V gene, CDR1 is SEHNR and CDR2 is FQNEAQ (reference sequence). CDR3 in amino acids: CSSSYAFGGYYEQYF. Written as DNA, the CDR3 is TGTTCCAGCAGCTATGCTTTTGGCGGCTACTACGAGCAGTACTTC.

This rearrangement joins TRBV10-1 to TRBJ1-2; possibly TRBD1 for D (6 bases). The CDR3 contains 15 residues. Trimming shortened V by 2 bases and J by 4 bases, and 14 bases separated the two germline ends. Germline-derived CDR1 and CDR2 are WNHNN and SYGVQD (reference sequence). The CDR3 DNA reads TGCGCCAGCAGTGAGGGTCGAACAGGGCCCTATGGCTACACCTTC. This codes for CASSEGRTGPYGYTF.

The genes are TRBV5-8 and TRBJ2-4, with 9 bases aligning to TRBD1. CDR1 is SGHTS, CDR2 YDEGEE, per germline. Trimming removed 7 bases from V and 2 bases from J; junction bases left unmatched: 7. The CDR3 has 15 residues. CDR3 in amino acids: CASFKTGGPKNIQYF. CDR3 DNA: TGTGCCAGCTTCAAGACAGGGGGTCCCAAAAACATTCAGTACTTC.

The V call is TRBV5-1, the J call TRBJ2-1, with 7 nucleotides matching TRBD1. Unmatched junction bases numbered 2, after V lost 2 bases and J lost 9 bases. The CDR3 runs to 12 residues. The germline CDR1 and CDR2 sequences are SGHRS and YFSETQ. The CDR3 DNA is TGCGCCAGCAGCTTTGGGACAGCTGAGCAGTTCTTC. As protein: CASSFGTAEQFF.

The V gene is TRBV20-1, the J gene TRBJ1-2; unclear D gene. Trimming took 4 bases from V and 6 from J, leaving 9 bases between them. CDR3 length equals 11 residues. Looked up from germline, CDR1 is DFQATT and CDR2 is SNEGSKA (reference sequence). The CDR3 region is CSATGFHGYTF. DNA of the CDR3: TGCAGTGCTACCGGGTTTCATGGCTACACCTTC.

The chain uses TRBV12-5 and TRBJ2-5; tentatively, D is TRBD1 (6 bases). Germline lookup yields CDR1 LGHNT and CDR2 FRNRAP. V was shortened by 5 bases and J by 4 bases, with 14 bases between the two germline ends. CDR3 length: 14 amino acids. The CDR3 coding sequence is TGTGCTAGTGGTCCGCAGGGGTCCCCAGAGACCCAGTACTTC. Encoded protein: CASGPQGSPETQYF.

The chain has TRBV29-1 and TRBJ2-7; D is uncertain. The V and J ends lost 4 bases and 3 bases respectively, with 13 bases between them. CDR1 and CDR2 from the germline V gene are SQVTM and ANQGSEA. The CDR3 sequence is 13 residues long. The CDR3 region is CSVAPNRDYEQYF. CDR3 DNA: TGCAGCGTTGCCCCAAACAGAGACTACGAGCAGTACTTC.

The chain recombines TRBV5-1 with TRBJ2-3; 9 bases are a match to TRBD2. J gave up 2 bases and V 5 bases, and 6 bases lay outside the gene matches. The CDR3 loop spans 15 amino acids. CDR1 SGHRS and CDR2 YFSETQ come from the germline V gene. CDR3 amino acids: CASRDPSGDTDTQYF. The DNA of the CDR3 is TGCGCCAGCAGGGACCCTAGCGGGGACACAGATACGCAGTATTTT. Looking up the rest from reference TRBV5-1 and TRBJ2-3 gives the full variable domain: KAGVTQTPRYLIKTRGQQVTLSCSPISGHRSVSWYQQTPGQGLQFLFEYFSETQRNKGNFPGRFSGRQFSNSRSEMNVSTLELGDSALYLCASRDPSGDTDTQYFGPGTRLTVL.

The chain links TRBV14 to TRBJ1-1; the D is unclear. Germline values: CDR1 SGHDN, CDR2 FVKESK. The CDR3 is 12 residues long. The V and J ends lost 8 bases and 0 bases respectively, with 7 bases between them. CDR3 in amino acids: CASGSVNTEAFF. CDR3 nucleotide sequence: TGTGCCAGCGGGAGTGTGAACACTGAAGCTTTCTTT.

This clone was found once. CDR3 loop: CASSLTETNTGELFF. As DNA, the CDR3 is TGCGCCAGCAGCTTGACAGAAACGAACACCGGGGAGCTGTTTTTT. The V gene is TRBV5-1, the J gene TRBJ2-2; no definite D call. The CDR3 covers 15 residues. Germline assignment: CDR1 SGHRS and CDR2 YFSETQ. Between the trimmed V and J ends, which lost 1 base and 0 bases, there was a span of 7 bases. The entire variable domain, with the rest obtained from reference TRBV5-1 and TRBJ2-2, is as follows: KAGVTQTPRYLIKTRGQQVTLSCSPISGHRSVSWYQQTPGQGLQFLFEYFSETQRNKGNFPGRFSGRQFSNSRSEMNVSTLELGDSALYLCASSLTETNTGELFFGEGSRLTVL.

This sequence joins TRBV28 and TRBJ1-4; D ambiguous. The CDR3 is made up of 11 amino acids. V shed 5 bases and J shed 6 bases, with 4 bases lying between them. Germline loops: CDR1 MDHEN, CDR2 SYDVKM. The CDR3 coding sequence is TGTGCCAGCAGTCAATATGAAAAACTGTTTTTT. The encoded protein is CASSQYEKLFF.

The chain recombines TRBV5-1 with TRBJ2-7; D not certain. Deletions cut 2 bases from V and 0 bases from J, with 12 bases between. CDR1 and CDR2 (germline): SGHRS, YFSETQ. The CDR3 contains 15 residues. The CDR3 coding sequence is TGCGCCAGCAGCTTCGGCAGGATCAGCTCCTACGAGCAGTACTTC. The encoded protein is CASSFGRISSYEQYF.

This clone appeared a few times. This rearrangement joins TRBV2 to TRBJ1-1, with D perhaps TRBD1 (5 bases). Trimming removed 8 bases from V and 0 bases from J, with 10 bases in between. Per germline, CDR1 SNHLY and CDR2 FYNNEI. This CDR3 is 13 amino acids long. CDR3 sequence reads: CASYSGVNTEAFF. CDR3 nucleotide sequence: TGTGCCAGCTATTCGGGGGTGAACACTGAAGCTTTCTTT.

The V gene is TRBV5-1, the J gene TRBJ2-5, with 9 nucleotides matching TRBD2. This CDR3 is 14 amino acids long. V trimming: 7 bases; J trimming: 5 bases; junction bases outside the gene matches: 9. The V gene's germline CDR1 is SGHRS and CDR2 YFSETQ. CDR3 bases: TGCGCCAGCTGTGATAGCGGGGGCGGGGAGACCCAGTACTTC. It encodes CASCDSGGGETQYF. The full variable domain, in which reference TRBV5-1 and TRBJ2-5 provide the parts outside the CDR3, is KAGVTQTPRYLIKTRGQQVTLSCSPISGHRSVSWYQQTPGQGLQFLFEYFSETQRNKGNFPGRFSGRQFSNSRSEMNVSTLELGDSALYLCASCDSGGGETQYFGPGTRLLVL.

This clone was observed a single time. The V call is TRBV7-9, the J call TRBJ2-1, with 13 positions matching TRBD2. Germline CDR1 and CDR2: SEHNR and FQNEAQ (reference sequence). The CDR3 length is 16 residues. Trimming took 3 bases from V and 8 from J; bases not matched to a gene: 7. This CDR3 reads CASSFPTSGGAHEQFF. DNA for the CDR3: TGTGCCAGCAGCTTCCCTACTAGCGGGGGGGCCCATGAGCAGTTCTTC.

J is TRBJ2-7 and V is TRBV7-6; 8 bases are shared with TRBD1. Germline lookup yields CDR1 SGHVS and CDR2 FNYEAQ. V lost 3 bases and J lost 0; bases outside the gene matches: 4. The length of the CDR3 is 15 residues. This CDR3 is CASSLRTGSSYEQYF. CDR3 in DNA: TGTGCCAGCAGCTTGCGGACAGGGAGCTCCTACGAGCAGTACTTC.

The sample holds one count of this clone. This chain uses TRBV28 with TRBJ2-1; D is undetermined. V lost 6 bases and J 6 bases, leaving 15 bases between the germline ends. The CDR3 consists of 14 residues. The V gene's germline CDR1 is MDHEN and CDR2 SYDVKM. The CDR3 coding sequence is TGTGCCAGCAGCTATCCACCGCGCCCCAATGAGCAGTTCTTC. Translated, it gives CASSYPPRPNEQFF.

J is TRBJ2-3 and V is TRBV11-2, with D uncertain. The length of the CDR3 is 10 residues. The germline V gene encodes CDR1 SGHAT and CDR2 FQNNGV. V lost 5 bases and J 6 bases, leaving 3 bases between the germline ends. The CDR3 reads CASSLDTQYF. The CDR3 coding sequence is TGTGCCAGCAGCCTGGATACGCAGTATTTT.